This is a list of T cell receptor beta chains from one sample in a study of OX40 agonist ivuxolimab in advanced cancers. The assay was immunoSEQ multiplex PCR, and TCRdb's table has in-frame clones only and misses some. The top ten clones hold around 1.5% of a sample with about 68,000 clones, approximately 80% of them seen once. The sample in question was CD4+ or CD8+ T cells sorted from blood, obtained in a trial of the OX40 agonist ivuxolimab. The receptor set was obtained from an adult with an advanced solid tumor such as melanoma, head and neck, liver or kidney cancer. Both conserved end residues are part of each CDR3. A D gene is named only where the DNA matches it firmly. Size is omitted from some rows. Given values are once, few, many or a class for expanded clones.

D gene: -
V gene: TRBV5-1
clone size: -
J gene: TRBJ2-2
CDR3 DNA: TGCGCCAGCAGCTTGGGACGTGCGAACACCGGGGAGCTGTTTTTT
CDR3 protein: CASSLGRANTGELFF

D gene: -
V gene: TRBV18
clone size: -
J gene: TRBJ2-7
CDR3 DNA: TGTGCCAGCTCACCGGATGGGGGCATAAAGCAGTACTTC
CDR3 protein: CASSPDGGIKQYF

D gene: -
V gene: TRBV7-2
clone size: -
J gene: TRBJ1-6
CDR3 DNA: TGTGCCAGCAGCAATGGGGTCACCCTCCACTTT
CDR3 protein: CASSNGVTLHF

D gene: -
V gene: TRBV6-6
clone size: few
J gene: TRBJ1-1
CDR3 DNA: TGTGCCAGCAAGAAGGGTGCGATGAACACTGAAGCTTTCTTT
CDR3 protein: CASKKGAMNTEAFF

D gene: TRBD1
V gene: TRBV4-3
clone size: once
J gene: TRBJ2-7
CDR3 DNA: TGCGCCAGCAGCCAAGGGACAGGGACAGGGCCATACGAGCAGTACTTC
CDR3 protein: CASSQGTGTGPYEQYF

D gene: -
V gene: TRBV7-8
clone size: -
J gene: TRBJ2-1
CDR3 DNA: TGTGCCAGCAGCGCGTCGACTAGTGGTGAGCAGTTCTTC
CDR3 protein: CASSASTSGEQFF

D gene: -
V gene: TRBV7-9
clone size: once
J gene: TRBJ2-5
CDR3 DNA: TGTGCCAGCAGCCCAACAGGGTTCGTTTTCCGCGCACAAGAGACCCAGTACTTC
CDR3 protein: CASSPTGFVFRAQETQYF

D gene: TRBD1
V gene: TRBV6-6
clone size: -
J gene: TRBJ1-2
CDR3 DNA: TGTGCCAGCAGTTCAATCGGACAGGGGGCGTCTGGCTACACCTTC
CDR3 protein: CASSSIGQGASGYTF

D gene: -
V gene: TRBV5-6
clone size: -
J gene: TRBJ2-7
CDR3 DNA: TGTGCCAGCAGCGCACTGGACGAGGACTACGAGCAGTACTTC
CDR3 protein: CASSALDEDYEQYF

D gene: -
V gene: TRBV5-8
clone size: -
J gene: TRBJ2-7
CDR3 DNA: TGTGCCAGCAGCGTTGGGATCTACTCCTACGAGCAGTACTTC
CDR3 protein: CASSVGIYSYEQYF

D gene: TRBD1
V gene: TRBV9
clone size: -
J gene: TRBJ1-4
CDR3 DNA: TGTGCCAGCAGCGTCTTAGCCGGGACAGAAAATGAAAAACTGTTTTTT
CDR3 protein: CASSVLAGTENEKLFF

D gene: TRBD2
V gene: TRBV28
clone size: few
J gene: TRBJ2-3
CDR3 DNA: TGTGCCAGCAGGCTAGCGGCAGATACGCAGTATTTT
CDR3 protein: CASRLAADTQYF

D gene: -
V gene: TRBV2
clone size: -
J gene: TRBJ1-5
CDR3 DNA: TGTGCCAGCAGTGTAGAACGGGGCAATCAGCCCCAGCATTTT
CDR3 protein: CASSVERGNQPQHF

D gene: -
V gene: TRBV6-1
clone size: -
J gene: TRBJ2-7
CDR3 DNA: TGTGCCAGCAGGCAGGAGCGGGTCTCCTACGAGCAGTACTTC
CDR3 protein: CASRQERVSYEQYF

D gene: TRBD2
V gene: TRBV7-2
clone size: -
J gene: TRBJ2-7
CDR3 DNA: TGTGCCAGCAGCTTAGGGGCTAGCGGTGCTTTCTACGAGCAGTACTTC
CDR3 protein: CASSLGASGAFYEQYF

D gene: -
V gene: TRBV7-2
clone size: -
J gene: TRBJ2-5
CDR3 DNA: TGTGCCAGCAGCTTCGGGGCGGAGACCCAGTACTTC
CDR3 protein: CASSFGAETQYF

D gene: TRBD2
V gene: TRBV5-4
clone size: -
J gene: TRBJ2-1
CDR3 DNA: TGTGCCAGCAGCTTGGTGAAACTAGCGGGAGTTAATGAGCAGTTCTTC
CDR3 protein: CASSLVKLAGVNEQFF

D gene: -
V gene: TRBV9
clone size: -
J gene: TRBJ1-1
CDR3 DNA: TGTGCCAGCAGCGTCGGGCAGGGAACGGCTTTCTTT
CDR3 protein: CASSVGQGTAFF

D gene: -
V gene: TRBV9
clone size: -
J gene: TRBJ2-7
CDR3 DNA: TGTGCCAGCAGCCTCCAAACAGGGGGGGCAAGCTCCTACGAGCAGTACTTC
CDR3 protein: CASSLQTGGASSYEQYF

D gene: -
V gene: TRBV2
clone size: -
J gene: TRBJ1-4
CDR3 DNA: TGTGCCGGAGCCCAGGATGCCAATGAAAAACTGTTTTTT
CDR3 protein: CAGAQDANEKLFF

D gene: TRBD2
V gene: TRBV4-3
clone size: few
J gene: TRBJ2-5
CDR3 DNA: TGCGCCAGCAGCCAAGGGAGCGGGAGGCTAGAGACCCAGTACTTC
CDR3 protein: CASSQGSGRLETQYF

D gene: -
V gene: TRBV7-2
clone size: -
J gene: TRBJ1-2
CDR3 DNA: TGTGCCAGCAGCCTTTCGGTTGACAGGTCCGGCTACACCTTC
CDR3 protein: CASSLSVDRSGYTF

D gene: TRBD1
V gene: TRBV7-7
clone size: -
J gene: TRBJ2-5
CDR3 DNA: TGTGCTAGCAGCCCCCCAGGGGGCCAAGAGACCCAGTACTTC
CDR3 protein: CASSPPGGQETQYF

D gene: TRBD2
V gene: TRBV19
clone size: once
J gene: TRBJ2-1
CDR3 DNA: TGTGCCAGTACAGGGCGGGAGGGTGGCAATGAGCAGTTCTTC
CDR3 protein: CASTGREGGNEQFF

D gene: -
V gene: TRBV18
clone size: -
J gene: TRBJ2-2
CDR3 DNA: TGTGCCAGCTCACCAAGGACGGTCGCGAACACCGGGGAGCTGTTTTTT
CDR3 protein: CASSPRTVANTGELFF

D gene: -
V gene: TRBV10-1
clone size: few
J gene: TRBJ2-1
CDR3 DNA: TGCGCCAGCAGTCGCGGGACAGATACCTACAATGAGCAGTTCTTC
CDR3 protein: CASSRGTDTYNEQFF

D gene: -
V gene: TRBV2
clone size: -
J gene: TRBJ2-7
CDR3 DNA: TGTGCCAGCAGTGAGGTTCAGCTTTCCTACGAGCAGTACTTC
CDR3 protein: CASSEVQLSYEQYF

D gene: -
V gene: TRBV5-1
clone size: -
J gene: TRBJ2-4
CDR3 DNA: TGCGCCAGCAGTGGGGGTGCCAAAAACATTCAGTACTTC
CDR3 protein: CASSGGAKNIQYF

D gene: -
V gene: TRBV27
clone size: few
J gene: TRBJ2-2
CDR3 DNA: TGTGCCAGCAGTCGGGGAACCGGGGAGCTGTTTTTT
CDR3 protein: CASSRGTGELFF

D gene: -
V gene: TRBV19
clone size: -
J gene: TRBJ2-3
CDR3 DNA: TGTGCCAGTAGTATTGCGGTGTCAATGAGAGATACGCAGTATTTT
CDR3 protein: CASSIAVSMRDTQYF

D gene: -
V gene: TRBV5-6
clone size: -
J gene: TRBJ1-3
CDR3 DNA: TGTGCCAGCAGCTGGAGAAGCTCTGGAAACACCATATATTTT
CDR3 protein: CASSWRSSGNTIYF

D gene: -
V gene: TRBV10-3
clone size: -
J gene: TRBJ1-4
CDR3 DNA: TGTGCCATCAGTGAGGGACAGCCGGTGAAACTGTTTTTT
CDR3 protein: CAISEGQPVKLFF

D gene: -
V gene: TRBV29-1
clone size: few
J gene: TRBJ1-4
CDR3 DNA: TGCAGCGTTGAATGGGCGGGCGCAAGGGAAAAACTGTTTTTT
CDR3 protein: CSVEWAGAREKLFF

D gene: -
V gene: TRBV28
clone size: -
J gene: TRBJ1-2
CDR3 DNA: TGTGCCAGCAGTCCAGGGTACCGGGGCTACACCTTC
CDR3 protein: CASSPGYRGYTF

D gene: -
V gene: TRBV7-2
clone size: once
J gene: TRBJ1-1
CDR3 DNA: TGTGCCAGCAGCTTAGGAGGGGTGAAGCCTGAAGCTTTCTTT
CDR3 protein: CASSLGGVKPEAFF

D gene: -
V gene: TRBV7-9
clone size: -
J gene: TRBJ1-1
CDR3 DNA: TGTGCCAGCAGCTCGAGGGGGGTGAACACTGAAGCTTTCTTT
CDR3 protein: CASSSRGVNTEAFF

D gene: -
V gene: TRBV10-3
clone size: -
J gene: TRBJ2-7
CDR3 DNA: TGTGCCATCAGTGCTGGGAGAGACTACGAGCAGTACTTC
CDR3 protein: CAISAGRDYEQYF

D gene: -
V gene: TRBV5-4
clone size: few
J gene: TRBJ2-7
CDR3 DNA: TGTGCCAGCAGCTTGGGGGGAAGGAACGAGCAGTACTTC
CDR3 protein: CASSLGGRNEQYF

D gene: -
V gene: TRBV5-1
clone size: -
J gene: TRBJ1-2
CDR3 DNA: TGCGCCAGCAGCTCTGCTCAGGAGTACTATGGCTACACCTTC
CDR3 protein: CASSSAQEYYGYTF

D gene: TRBD1
V gene: TRBV9
clone size: -
J gene: TRBJ1-3
CDR3 DNA: TGTGCCAGCAGCGTGGACAGGGCGGACACCATATATTTT
CDR3 protein: CASSVDRADTIYF

D gene: -
V gene: TRBV6-1
clone size: -
J gene: TRBJ1-3
CDR3 DNA: TGTGCCAGCAGTGAAGCAGGGGGAACTGGAAACACCATATATTTT
CDR3 protein: CASSEAGGTGNTIYF

D gene: -
V gene: TRBV7-3
clone size: -
J gene: TRBJ2-3
CDR3 DNA: TGTGCCAGCAGCCGAGGACGCATTAGCACAGATACGCAGTATTTT
CDR3 protein: CASSRGRISTDTQYF

D gene: -
V gene: TRBV11-2
clone size: -
J gene: TRBJ2-7
CDR3 DNA: TGTGCCAGCAGCTTTACCTACGAGCAGTACTTC
CDR3 protein: CASSFTYEQYF

D gene: -
V gene: TRBV5-1
clone size: -
J gene: TRBJ1-3
CDR3 DNA: TGCGCCAGCAGCATCGCCTCGGGGGCTGGAAACACCATATATTTT
CDR3 protein: CASSIASGAGNTIYF

D gene: -
V gene: TRBV28
clone size: -
J gene: TRBJ1-6
CDR3 DNA: TGTGCCAGCGCCCAGGCCGAGTACAGCGCTATGACACCCCTCCACTTT
CDR3 protein: CASAQAEYSAMTPLHF

D gene: -
V gene: TRBV20-1
clone size: -
J gene: TRBJ2-5
CDR3 DNA: TGCAGTGCTACTACTTTAGAGACCCAGTACTTC
CDR3 protein: CSATTLETQYF

D gene: TRBD1
V gene: TRBV5-4
clone size: -
J gene: TRBJ1-1
CDR3 DNA: TGTGCCAGCAGGGGGATAGGGGGCTACACTGAAGCTTTCTTT
CDR3 protein: CASRGIGGYTEAFF

D gene: -
V gene: TRBV19
clone size: -
J gene: TRBJ2-6
CDR3 DNA: TGTGCCAGTAGTACGCAGCCCTCTGGGGCCAACGTCCTGACTTTC
CDR3 protein: CASSTQPSGANVLTF

D gene: -
V gene: TRBV27
clone size: -
J gene: TRBJ2-7
CDR3 DNA: TGTGCCAGCAGTTCCTCCGCAGGGTTATCCTACGAGCAGTACTTC
CDR3 protein: CASSSSAGLSYEQYF

D gene: -
V gene: TRBV5-4
clone size: few
J gene: TRBJ1-4
CDR3 DNA: TGTGCCAGCAGCTCCTGGGGGGGTGGAAAACTGTTTTTT
CDR3 protein: CASSSWGGGKLFF

D gene: -
V gene: TRBV4-1
clone size: -
J gene: TRBJ1-5
CDR3 DNA: TGCGCCAGCAGCCAAGAGGGGACTCCCAATCAGCCCCAGCATTTT
CDR3 protein: CASSQEGTPNQPQHF

D gene: -
V gene: TRBV28
clone size: -
J gene: TRBJ2-7
CDR3 DNA: TGTGCCAGCAGTCCGGGACAAAGGGAGAAAAAGTACGAGCAGTACTTC
CDR3 protein: CASSPGQREKKYEQYF

D gene: TRBD1
V gene: TRBV6-5
clone size: -
J gene: TRBJ2-7
CDR3 DNA: TGTGCCAGCAGGGCAAGCGGGACAGGGTCCTACGAGCAGTACTTC
CDR3 protein: CASRASGTGSYEQYF

D gene: -
V gene: TRBV20-1
clone size: -
J gene: TRBJ2-7
CDR3 DNA: TGCAGTGCTTTGACAGGCGACGAGCAGTACTTC
CDR3 protein: CSALTGDEQYF

D gene: -
V gene: TRBV7-8
clone size: -
J gene: TRBJ2-7
CDR3 DNA: TGTGCCAGCAGCTTGTCGGGAGTAGGAGGGAACGAGCAGTACTTC
CDR3 protein: CASSLSGVGGNEQYF

D gene: -
V gene: TRBV19
clone size: -
J gene: TRBJ2-2
CDR3 DNA: TGTGCCACGCGACAGGCGAACACCGGGGAGCTGTTTTTT
CDR3 protein: CATRQANTGELFF

D gene: -
V gene: TRBV28
clone size: -
J gene: TRBJ1-4
CDR3 DNA: TGTGCCACCAGAGATGAAAAACTGTTTTTT
CDR3 protein: CATRDEKLFF

D gene: -
V gene: TRBV6-5
clone size: -
J gene: TRBJ1-1
CDR3 DNA: TGTGCCAGCAGTTACGGGGATTTATACACTGAAGCTTTCTTT
CDR3 protein: CASSYGDLYTEAFF

D gene: -
V gene: TRBV5-1
clone size: -
J gene: TRBJ2-3
CDR3 DNA: TGCGCCAGCAGTCTGGACAACACAGATACGCAGTATTTT
CDR3 protein: CASSLDNTDTQYF

D gene: TRBD2
V gene: TRBV11-2
clone size: -
J gene: TRBJ2-1
CDR3 DNA: TGTGCCAGCAGCGTTACTAGCGGCTCCTACAATGAGCAGTTCTTC
CDR3 protein: CASSVTSGSYNEQFF